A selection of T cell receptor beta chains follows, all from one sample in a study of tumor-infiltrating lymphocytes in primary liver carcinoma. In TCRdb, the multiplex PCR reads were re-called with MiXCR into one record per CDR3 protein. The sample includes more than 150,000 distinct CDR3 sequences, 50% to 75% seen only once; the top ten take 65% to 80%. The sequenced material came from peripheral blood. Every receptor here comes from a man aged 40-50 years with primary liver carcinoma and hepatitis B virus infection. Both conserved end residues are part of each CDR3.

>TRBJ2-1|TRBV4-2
CASSQDKTSGNEQFF
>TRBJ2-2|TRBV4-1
CASSQNSGELFF
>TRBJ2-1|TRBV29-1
CSGGGLAYNEQFF
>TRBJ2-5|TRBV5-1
CASSFRAISGIQEAQYF
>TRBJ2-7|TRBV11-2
CASSASGTRVYDQYF
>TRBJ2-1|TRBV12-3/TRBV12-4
CASRPGLVNNEQFF
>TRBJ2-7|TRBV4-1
CASSQGTQGEGEQYF
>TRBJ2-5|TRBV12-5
CASGVGTGYQETQYF
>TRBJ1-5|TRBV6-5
CASRQQGYSNQPQHF
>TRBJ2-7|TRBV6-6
CASNPEKLAARSSYEQYF
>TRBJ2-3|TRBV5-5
CASRLLLVDTQYF
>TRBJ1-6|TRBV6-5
CASSYGQGTPPLHF
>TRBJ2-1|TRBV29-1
CSVDNEGKGNNEQFF
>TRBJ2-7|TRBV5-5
CASSLQGTSPYEQYF
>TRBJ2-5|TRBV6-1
CASSGTSGKETQYF